The rows below give T cell receptor beta chains drawn from one sample of a study of T cells in Graves' hyperthyroidism and ophthalmopathy. One entry per CDR3 protein results from TCRdb running MiXCR on the multiplex PCR reads. Among approximately 640,000 distinct CDR3 sequences, 15% to 20% were seen once, and the ten largest hold around 3.9%. Sequencing was performed on blood. The receptors originated from a woman in her thirties with Graves' hyperthyroidism. CDR3s leave out the opening cysteine and the closing phenylalanine or tryptophan. Each record gives: V gene, CDR3 protein.

v_gene: TRBV7-2
CDR3aa: ASSLIRGDTQY

v_gene: TRBV12-3/TRBV12-4
CDR3aa: ASRSGPEQY

v_gene: TRBV10-2
CDR3aa: ASRRPGPQRDSPLH

v_gene: TRBV14
CDR3aa: ASSQLTGANTEAF

v_gene: TRBV4-1
CDR3aa: ASSQENDRKKY

v_gene: TRBV7-2
CDR3aa: ASSSYGQTEAF

v_gene: TRBV5-1
CDR3aa: ASSLVPLAGGAFGIQY

v_gene: TRBV15
CDR3aa: ATSRTGGRGYT

v_gene: TRBV4-1
CDR3aa: ASSQVLGQGKNSPLH

v_gene: TRBV5-6
CDR3aa: ASSSGHLNTEAF

v_gene: TRBV28
CDR3aa: ASSYPASGSRTDTQY

v_gene: TRBV6-2/TRBV6-3
CDR3aa: ASSRDSRNQPQH

v_gene: TRBV5-1
CDR3aa: ASSLEGGAGGTDTQY

v_gene: TRBV6-2/TRBV6-3
CDR3aa: ASSYDLNGTAAYSNQPQH

v_gene: TRBV7-6
CDR3aa: ASSSGLAGHSYNEQF

v_gene: TRBV6-1
CDR3aa: ASRAGGEAF

v_gene: TRBV20-1
CDR3aa: SARVGEVYGYT

v_gene: TRBV13
CDR3aa: ASSPSGSFGYGYT

v_gene: TRBV9
CDR3aa: ASSLLAGAMYEQY

v_gene: TRBV7-2
CDR3aa: ASSGQLNTEAF

v_gene: TRBV7-8
CDR3aa: ASSLNRVSEAF

v_gene: TRBV12-3/TRBV12-4
CDR3aa: ASSFLGDGYT

v_gene: TRBV6-1
CDR3aa: ASSEKDRRLSGNTIY

v_gene: TRBV30
CDR3aa: AWSFGGNEQF

v_gene: TRBV7-3
CDR3aa: ASSLTGGPYGYT

v_gene: TRBV28
CDR3aa: ASSLGGARAF

v_gene: TRBV20-1
CDR3aa: SARDNPGLIVTDTQY

v_gene: TRBV2
CDR3aa: ASSGQGIPAYEQY

v_gene: TRBV10-3
CDR3aa: AISDPGTSGSSSVADTQY

v_gene: TRBV11-2
CDR3aa: ASSLFGRMNEQF

v_gene: TRBV28
CDR3aa: ASSGRELIGYT

v_gene: TRBV6-1
CDR3aa: ASSPRQVTGEQY

v_gene: TRBV7-2
CDR3aa: ASSPERTANYGYT

v_gene: TRBV12-3/TRBV12-4
CDR3aa: ASAKTAAYSEQF

v_gene: TRBV12-3/TRBV12-4
CDR3aa: ASSLFRTNGYT

v_gene: TRBV6-1
CDR3aa: ASSYAGEGDEQF

v_gene: TRBV20-1
CDR3aa: SARGDSSYEQY